This T cell receptor beta chain derives from a study of OX40 agonist ivuxolimab in advanced cancers. Overall study: The dose-escalation group included hepatocellular carcinoma, melanoma, renal cell carcinoma and head and neck cancer.

Germline values: CDR1 SGDLS, CDR2 YYNGEE. The junction had 6 bases not matched to a gene; V was cut back by 9 bases and J by 3 bases. The CDR3 has 13 amino acids. Sequencing was performed with immunoSEQ multiplex PCR; in TCRdb, only in-frame clones are kept and a portion is missing. The table has roughly 71,000 clones, approximately 81% seen once. Study conclusions and caveats: Both blood CD4+ and CD8+ T cells showed clonal growth by week 6 at 0.1 to 3.0 mg/kg.

For this clone: What it binds is unknown.

Sequencing used CD4+ or CD8+ T cells sorted from blood, obtained in a trial of the OX40 agonist ivuxolimab. The TCR was taken from an adult with an advanced solid tumor such as melanoma, head and neck, liver or kidney cancer. The chain uses TRBV9 and TRBJ1-5, with 7 bases identical to TRBD1. This chain's CDR3 is CAITGTDNQPQHF. CDR3 sequence (DNA): TGTGCCATCACCGGGACAGACAATCAGCCCCAGCATTTT.